The TCR beta chain under discussion was sequenced for a study of T-cell reconstitution after alpha-beta-depleted transplantation in children. Findings of the study overall: About two months after transplant, alpha-beta T cells reportedly came from several hundred expanded graft clones.

Using unique molecular identifiers, the investigators prepared the TCRbeta library. A single record per CDR3 protein comes from TCRdb applying MiXCR to the PCR reads. The sample includes approximately 170,000 distinct CDR3 sequences, approximately 10% seen only once; the top ten take about 12%. This clonotype was detected many times. The antigen remains undetermined. Germline CDR1 SNHLY, CDR2 FYNNEI. The CDR3 runs 16 residues. The J segment lost 3 bases and the V segment lost 4 bases, leaving 10 bases of the junction unmatched. The sequence came from a boy between 2 and 10 years old with acute myeloid leukemia, due to receive a stem cell transplant. The material was PBMCs, obtained before TCRalphabeta/CD19-depleted stem cell transplant. The V call is TRBV2, the J call TRBJ2-5; 8 nucleotides match TRBD2. CDR3: CASSGTEELAEETQYF. Here the CDR3 DNA reads TGTGCCAGCAGTGGGACGGAGGAACTAGCGGAAGAGACCCAGTACTTC.